These T cell receptor beta chains were read from a single sample in a study of blood T cell repertoires in COVID-19. TCRdb keeps only in-frame clones here, not all; method: immunoSEQ multiplex PCR. The sample gives approximately 490,000 clones, around 85% of which show up once; 6.5% to 8.5% is in the top ten. What was sequenced was PBMCs or T cells enriched from blood (not recorded which). The receptors here all came from a woman aged 55-69 years who had recovered from COVID-19. CDR3s include the opening cysteine and the closing phenylalanine or tryptophan. D genes are given only for firm matches. Only some rows state a clone size, as once, few, many or a class for expanded clones.

v_gene,len,d_gene,abundance,j_gene,CDR3nt,CDR3aa
TRBV10-3,11,-,-,TRBJ1-1,TGTGCCATCAGACAGGCCACTGAAGCTTTCTTT,CAIRQATEAFF
TRBV6-5,14,TRBD1,-,TRBJ1-6,TGTGCCAGCAGTTATGACAGGGGGCCTTCACCCCTCCACTTT,CASSYDRGPSPLHF
TRBV5-4,18,TRBD1,-,TRBJ1-6,TGTGCCAGCAGCGGGACAGGGGGCGGGAGCTCCTATAATTCACCCCTCCACTTT,CASSGTGGGSSYNSPLHF
TRBV7-2,13,-,-,TRBJ1-5,TGTGCCAGCACTCAGGGTTTTAATCAGCCCCAGCATTTT,CASTQGFNQPQHF
TRBV28,14,TRBD1,-,TRBJ1-1,TGTGCCAGCAGGAGGGACAGATTGAACACTGAAGCTTTCTTT,CASRRDRLNTEAFF
TRBV10-3,13,-,-,TRBJ2-7,TGTGCCATCAGTCGGGTCTCAGGGGACGAGCAGTACTTC,CAISRVSGDEQYF
TRBV2,14,-,-,TRBJ2-5,TGTGCCAGCAGTGAAGGCAGGAACCAAGAGACCCAGTACTTC,CASSEGRNQETQYF
TRBV6-1,15,-,once,TRBJ2-3,TGTGCCAGCAGTGAATTTAGCAGTAGCACAGATACGCAGTATTTT,CASSEFSSSTDTQYF
TRBV7-2,13,-,-,TRBJ2-5,TGTGCCAGCAGCTTCCTAGCTCGAGAGACCCAGTACTTC,CASSFLARETQYF
TRBV30,17,-,-,TRBJ1-5,TGTGCCTGGAGTGTGAGACAGGTGACTTTCCCCAATCAGCCCCAGCATTTT,CAWSVRQVTFPNQPQHF
TRBV6-5,15,-,-,TRBJ2-3,TGTGCCAGCAGTTACTCGAGCTCTTCCCCAGATACGCAGTATTTT,CASSYSSSSPDTQYF
TRBV25-1,16,TRBD2,once,TRBJ2-2,TGTGCCAGCAGTGAAAATAGCGGGGGGGCGCGTGGGGAGCTGTTTTTT,CASSENSGGARGELFF
TRBV6-5,16,-,-,TRBJ1-2,TGTGCCAGCAGTTACTCTTTAGGTATACGGGGTAATGGCTACACCTTC,CASSYSLGIRGNGYTF
TRBV27,13,-,-,TRBJ1-2,TGTGCCAGCAGCTTGGGCGGGAACTATGGCTACACCTTC,CASSLGGNYGYTF
TRBV28,15,-,-,TRBJ1-5,TGTGCCAGCAGTTTGGGGGGGAGAAGCAATCAGCCCCAGCATTTT,CASSLGGRSNQPQHF
TRBV3-1/TRBV3-2,16,-,-,TRBJ2-1,TGTGCCAGCAGCCTCCGGGACATCAGCTCCTACAATGAGCAGTTCTTC,CASSLRDISSYNEQFF
TRBV9,14,-,-,TRBJ2-7,TGTGCCAGCAGCGTAGGGGGCAGTAGCTACGAGCAGTACTTC,CASSVGGSSYEQYF